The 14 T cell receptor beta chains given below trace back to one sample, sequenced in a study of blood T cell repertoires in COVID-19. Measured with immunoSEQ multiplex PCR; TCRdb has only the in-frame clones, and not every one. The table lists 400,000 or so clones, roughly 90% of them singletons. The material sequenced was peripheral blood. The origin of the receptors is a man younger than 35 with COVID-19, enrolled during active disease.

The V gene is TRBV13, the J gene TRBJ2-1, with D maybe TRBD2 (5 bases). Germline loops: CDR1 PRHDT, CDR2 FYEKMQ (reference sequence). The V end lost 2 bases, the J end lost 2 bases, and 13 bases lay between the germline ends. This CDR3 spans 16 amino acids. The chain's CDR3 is CASSLTGGPTYNEQFF. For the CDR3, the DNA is TGTGCCAGCAGCTTAACTGGCGGGCCCACCTACAATGAGCAGTTCTTC.

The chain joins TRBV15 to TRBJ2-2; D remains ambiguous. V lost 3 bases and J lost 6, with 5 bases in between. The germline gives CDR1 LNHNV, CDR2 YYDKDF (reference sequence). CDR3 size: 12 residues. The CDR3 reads CATSRTPGELFF. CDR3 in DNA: TGTGCCACCAGCAGGACACCCGGGGAGCTGTTTTTT.

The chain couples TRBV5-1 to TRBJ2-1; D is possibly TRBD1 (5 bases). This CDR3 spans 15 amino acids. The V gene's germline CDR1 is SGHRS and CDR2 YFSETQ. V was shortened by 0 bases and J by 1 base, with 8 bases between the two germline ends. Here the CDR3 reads CASSLGPGSYNEQFF. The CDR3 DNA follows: TGCGCCAGCAGCTTGGGACCAGGGTCCTACAATGAGCAGTTCTTC.

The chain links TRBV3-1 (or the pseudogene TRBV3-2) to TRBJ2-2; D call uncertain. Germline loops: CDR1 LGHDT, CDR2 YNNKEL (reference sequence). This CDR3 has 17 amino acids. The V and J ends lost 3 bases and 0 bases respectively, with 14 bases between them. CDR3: CASSQPPSYSNTGELFF. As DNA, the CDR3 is TGTGCCAGCAGCCAGCCCCCTAGTTACTCGAACACCGGGGAGCTGTTTTTT.

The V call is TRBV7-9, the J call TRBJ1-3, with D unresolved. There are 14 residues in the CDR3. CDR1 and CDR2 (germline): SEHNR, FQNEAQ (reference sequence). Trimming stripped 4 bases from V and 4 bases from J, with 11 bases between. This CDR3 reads CASSSTTSGNTIYF. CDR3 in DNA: TGTGCCAGCAGCTCAACGACAAGCGGAAACACCATATATTTT.

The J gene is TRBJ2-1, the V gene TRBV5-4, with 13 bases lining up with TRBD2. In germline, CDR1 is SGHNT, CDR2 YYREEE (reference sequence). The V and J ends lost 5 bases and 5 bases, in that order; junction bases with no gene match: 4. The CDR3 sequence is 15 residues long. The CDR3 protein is CASRPGLAGHNEQFF. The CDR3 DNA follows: TGTGCCAGCAGACCGGGACTAGCGGGGCACAATGAGCAGTTCTTC.

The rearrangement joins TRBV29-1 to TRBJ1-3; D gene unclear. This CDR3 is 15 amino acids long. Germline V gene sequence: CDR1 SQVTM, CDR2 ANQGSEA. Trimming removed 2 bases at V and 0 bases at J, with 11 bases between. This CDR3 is CSVETGRSSGNTIYF. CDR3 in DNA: TGCAGCGTTGAAACCGGTCGGAGCTCTGGAAACACCATATATTTT. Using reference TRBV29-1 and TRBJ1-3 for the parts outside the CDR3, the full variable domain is SAVISQKPSRDICQRGTSLTIQCQVDSQVTMMFWYRQQPGQSLTLIATANQGSEATYESGFVIDKFPISRPNLTFSTLTVSNMSPEDSSIYLCSVETGRSSGNTIYFGEGSWLTVV.

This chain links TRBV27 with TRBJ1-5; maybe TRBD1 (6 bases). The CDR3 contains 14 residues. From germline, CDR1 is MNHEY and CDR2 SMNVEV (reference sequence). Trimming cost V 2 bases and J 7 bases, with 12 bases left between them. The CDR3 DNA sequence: TGTGCCAGCAGTTTAGAGGGAGGGGGACAGCCCCAGCATTTT. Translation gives CASSLEGGGQPQHF.

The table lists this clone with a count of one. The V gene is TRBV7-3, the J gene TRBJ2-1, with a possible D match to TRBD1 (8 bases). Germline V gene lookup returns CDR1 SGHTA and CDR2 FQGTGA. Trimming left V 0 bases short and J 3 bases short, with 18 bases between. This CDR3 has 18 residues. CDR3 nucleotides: TGTGCCAGCAGCTTAACGTTTAAACAGGGGGGGATCTACAATGAGCAGTTCTTC. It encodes CASSLTFKQGGIYNEQFF.

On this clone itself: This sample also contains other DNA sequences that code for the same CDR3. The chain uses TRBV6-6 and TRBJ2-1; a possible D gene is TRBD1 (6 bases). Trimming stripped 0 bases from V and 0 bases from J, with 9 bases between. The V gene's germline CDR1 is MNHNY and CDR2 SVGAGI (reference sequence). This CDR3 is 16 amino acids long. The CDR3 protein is CASSYSGQSSYNEQFF. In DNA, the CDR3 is TGTGCCAGCAGTTACTCCGGACAGAGCTCCTACAATGAGCAGTTCTTC.

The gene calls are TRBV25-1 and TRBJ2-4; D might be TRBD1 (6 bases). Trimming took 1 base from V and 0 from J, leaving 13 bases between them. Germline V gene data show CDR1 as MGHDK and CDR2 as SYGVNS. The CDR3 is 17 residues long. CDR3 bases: TGTGCCAGCAGTGAATGGGGACAAGGGTTAGCCAAAAACATTCAGTACTTC. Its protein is CASSEWGQGLAKNIQYF.

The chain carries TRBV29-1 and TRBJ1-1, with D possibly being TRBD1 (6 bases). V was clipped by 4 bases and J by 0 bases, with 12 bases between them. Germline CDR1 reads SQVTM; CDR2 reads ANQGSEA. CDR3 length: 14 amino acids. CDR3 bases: TGCAGCGTTGTGTCGGACAGCTTGAACACTGAAGCTTTCTTT. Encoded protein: CSVVSDSLNTEAFF.

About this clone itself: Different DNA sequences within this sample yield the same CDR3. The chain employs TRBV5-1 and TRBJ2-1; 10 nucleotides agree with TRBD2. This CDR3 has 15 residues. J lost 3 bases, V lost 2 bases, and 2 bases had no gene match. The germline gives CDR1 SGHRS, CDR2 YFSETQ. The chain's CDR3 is CASSLASGSYNEQFF. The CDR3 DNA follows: TGCGCCAGCAGCTTAGCTAGCGGGAGCTACAATGAGCAGTTCTTC.

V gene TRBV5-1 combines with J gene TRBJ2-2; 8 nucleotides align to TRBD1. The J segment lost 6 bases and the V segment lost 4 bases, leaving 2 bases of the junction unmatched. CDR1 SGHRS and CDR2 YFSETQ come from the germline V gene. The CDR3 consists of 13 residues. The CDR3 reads CASSDRGAGELFF. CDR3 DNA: TGCGCCAGCAGCGACAGGGGTGCCGGGGAGCTGTTTTTT.